A selection of T cell receptor beta chains follows, all from one sample in a study of cytomegalovirus exposure and HLA in healthy donors. TCRdb's copy holds only in-frame clones and misses some; the assay was immunoSEQ multiplex PCR. Here the sample spans roughly 250,000 clones, 70% to 90% being singletons. The sequencing input was PBMCs. The receptors stem from a woman under 40 in good health and CMV-seropositive. CDR3s include the opening cysteine and the closing phenylalanine or tryptophan. The D gene is left open where the match is weak.

TRBV7-9	.	TRBJ2-1	CASSLGLSQDLVENEQFF	TGTGCCAGCAGCTTAGGATTATCCCAGGACTTAGTCGAGAATGAGCAGTTCTTC
TRBV27	TRBD1	TRBJ2-1	CASSPSRTGAHNEQFF	TGTGCCAGCAGCCCTAGTCGGACAGGGGCGCACAATGAGCAGTTCTTC
TRBV6-1	TRBD2	TRBJ2-1	CASGLAAYNEQFF	TGTGCCAGCGGACTAGCGGCCTACAATGAGCAGTTCTTC
TRBV2	TRBD2	TRBJ2-2	CASQRERTGELFF	TGTGCCAGCCAGCGGGAGCGCACCGGGGAGCTGTTTTTT
TRBV5-1	.	TRBJ1-2	CASTRQDTYGYTF	TGCGCCAGCACCAGACAGGATACCTATGGCTACACCTTC
TRBV28	.	TRBJ2-7	CASMRRGEQYF	TGTGCCAGCATGAGGAGGGGCGAGCAGTACTTC
TRBV9	TRBD2	TRBJ2-7	CASSAGLALYEQYF	TGTGCCAGCAGCGCGGGACTAGCGCTATACGAGCAGTACTTC
TRBV10-3	.	TRBJ2-5	CAISVEFQETQYF	TGTGCCATCAGTGTAGAGTTCCAAGAGACCCAGTACTTC
TRBV28	TRBD1	TRBJ2-1	CASSGSTPDRGLGEQFF	TGTGCCAGCAGTGGGTCAACCCCCGACAGGGGTTTGGGTGAGCAGTTCTTC
TRBV5-1	TRBD2	TRBJ2-1	CASTAGGGYNEQFF	TGCGCCAGCACTGCGGGAGGTGGCTACAATGAGCAGTTCTTC